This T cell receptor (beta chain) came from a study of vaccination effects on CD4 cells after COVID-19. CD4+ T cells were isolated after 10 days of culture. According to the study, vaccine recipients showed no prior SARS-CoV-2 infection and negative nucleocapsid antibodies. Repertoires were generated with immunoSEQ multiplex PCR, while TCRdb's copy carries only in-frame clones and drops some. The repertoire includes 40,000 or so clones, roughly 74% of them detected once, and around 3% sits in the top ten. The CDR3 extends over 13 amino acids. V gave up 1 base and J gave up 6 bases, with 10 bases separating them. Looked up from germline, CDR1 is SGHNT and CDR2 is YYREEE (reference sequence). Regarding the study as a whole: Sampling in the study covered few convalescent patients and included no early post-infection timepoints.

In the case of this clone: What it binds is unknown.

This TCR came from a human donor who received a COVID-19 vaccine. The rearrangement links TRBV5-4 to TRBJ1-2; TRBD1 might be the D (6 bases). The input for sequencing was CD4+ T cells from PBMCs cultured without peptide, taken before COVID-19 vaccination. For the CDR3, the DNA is TGTGCCAGCAGCTTGCAGGGGAGGGATGGCTACACCTTC. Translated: CASSLQGRDGYTF. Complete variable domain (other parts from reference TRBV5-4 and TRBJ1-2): ETGVTQSPTHLIKTRGQQVTLRCSSQSGHNTVSWYQQALGQGPQFIFQYYREEENGRGNFPPRFSGLQFPNYSSELNVNALELDDSALYLCASSLQGRDGYTFGSGTRLTVV.